The subject of this entry is one TCR beta chain. The entry originates in a study of blood T cell repertoires in COVID-19. On the study more broadly: Samples representing acute and convalescent COVID-19 were sourced from the United States, Italy and Spain.

The CDR3 covers 14 residues. The germline V gene has CDR1 SGHDT and CDR2 YYEEEE. The junction had 4 bases not matched to a gene; V was cut back by 4 bases and J by 0 bases. Generated by immunoSEQ multiplex PCR, the TCRdb table keeps only in-frame clones and is missing some. The table has roughly 330,000 clones, approximately 87% seen once; the top ten hold about 5.2%. The rearrangement links TRBV5-6 to TRBJ2-7; TRBD1 matches 7 bases. Sequencing was carried out using PBMCs or T cells enriched from blood (not recorded which). The receptor was isolated from a woman aged 25 to 39 who had recovered from COVID-19. This CDR3 is CASSLTGISYEQYF. CDR3 coding DNA: TGTGCCAGCAGCCTGACAGGGATCTCCTACGAGCAGTACTTC. Drawing the rest from reference TRBV5-6 and TRBJ2-7, the complete variable domain is DAGVTQSPTHLIKTRGQQVTLRCSPKSGHDTVSWYQQALGQGPQFIFQYYEEEERQRGNFPDRFSGHQFPNYSSELNVNALLLGDSALYLCASSLTGISYEQYFGPGTRLTVT.